The 12 T cell receptor beta chains in this list originate from one sample, sequenced in a study of T-cell reconstitution after alpha-beta-depleted transplantation in children. The library targeted TCRbeta and was prepared with unique molecular identifiers. TCRdb fed the PCR reads into MiXCR, producing one record per CDR3 protein. The data show around 960,000 distinct CDR3 sequences, about 29% seen once. The sample consisted of PBMCs, mostly from graft donor cells, taken 360 days after TCRalphabeta/CD19-depleted stem cell transplant. These receptor sequences come from a boy under two years old who had a stem cell transplant for SCID, so the T cells may come from the graft donor.

This rearrangement joins TRBV5-5 to TRBJ2-1; 8 nucleotides line up with TRBD2. Germline loops: CDR1 SGHKS, CDR2 YYEKEE (reference sequence). The CDR3 sequence is 17 residues long. Trimming removed 4 bases from V and 2 bases from J; junction bases left unmatched: 11. CDR3 sequence: CASSPRLGGDPYNEQFF. The CDR3 DNA reads as TGTGCCAGCAGCCCCCGGCTCGGGGGGGATCCCTACAATGAGCAGTTCTTC.

This clonotype came up once. V usage is TRBV4-1 and J usage is TRBJ2-1, with TRBD2 matching 8 bases. V lost 0 bases, J lost 0 bases, and 4 bases stayed unmatched. The CDR3 totals 17 residues. Germline V gene data show CDR1 as MGHRA and CDR2 as YSYEKL. Here the CDR3 DNA reads TGCGCCAGCAGCCAAGATACGACTAGCGCCTCCTACAATGAGCAGTTCTTC. Protein sequence: CASSQDTTSASYNEQFF.

This clonotype has a single count. The chain uses TRBV20-1 and TRBJ2-6; D gene ambiguous. Trimming took off 6 bases at V and 1 base at J, with 10 bases between the two ends. Germline CDR1 and CDR2: DFQATT and SNEGSKA (reference sequence). This CDR3 has 14 residues. DNA of the CDR3: TGCAGTGCAGCAAAGGGATCTGGGGCCAACGTCCTGACTTTC. This encodes CSAAKGSGANVLTF.

Only a few counts were recorded for this clonotype. V usage is TRBV20-1 and J usage is TRBJ2-4; 9 positions agree with TRBD2. CDR3 length: 19 amino acids. Germline-derived CDR1 and CDR2 are DFQATT and SNEGSKA (reference sequence). V was pared by 0 bases and J by 0 bases, with 12 bases of the junction left unmatched. The chain's CDR3 is CSARDRDSGGPLAKNIQYF. In nucleotides, the CDR3 is TGCAGTGCTAGAGATCGGGATAGCGGGGGACCTCTAGCCAAAAACATTCAGTACTTC.

The chain couples TRBV3-1 to TRBJ2-5; D unclear. V dropped 2 bases and J dropped 2 bases, with 6 bases sitting between them. CDR1 is LGHDT and CDR2 is YNNKEL in the germline V gene (reference sequence). The CDR3 has 13 residues. The CDR3 spells CASSQKLQETQYF. CDR3 in DNA: TGTGCCAGCAGCCAAAAACTGCAAGAGACCCAGTACTTC.

The CDR3 here is CATSPGQATQPQHF. The CDR3 nucleotides read TGTGCCACCAGCCCGGGACAGGCAACACAGCCCCAGCATTTT. The chain joins TRBV15 to TRBJ1-5; 8 bases align to TRBD1. Germline V CDR1 and CDR2: LNHNV, YYDKDF (reference sequence). This CDR3 spans 14 amino acids. Losses at the gene ends were 5 bases for V and 7 bases for J; bases not matched to a gene: 7.

This clonotype showed up just a few times. V gene TRBV10-1 combines with J gene TRBJ2-3; D is uncertain. There are 12 residues in the CDR3. The germline V gene encodes CDR1 WNHNN and CDR2 SYGVQD (reference sequence). Between the trimmed V and J ends, which lost 2 bases and 5 bases, there was a span of 5 bases. The CDR3 DNA is TGCGCCAGCAGTGAGCCCGGAGATACGCAGTATTTT. The encoded protein is CASSEPGDTQYF.

This clonotype came up a few times. This chain connects TRBV7-9 to TRBJ1-2; 7 bases are shared with TRBD1. The CDR3 length is 16 residues. Germline V gives CDR1 SEHNR, CDR2 FQNEAQ (reference sequence). The J segment lost 6 bases and the V segment lost 4 bases, leaving 14 bases of the junction unmatched. Written as DNA, the CDR3 is TGTGCCAGCAGCTATAGGGACAGTCTAAAGGAGGATGGCTACACCTTC. This translates into CASSYRDSLKEDGYTF.

This clonotype was seen more than once but under ten times. The chain has TRBV5-1 and TRBJ2-5, with D possibly matching TRBD1 (7 bases). The CDR3 is 13 amino acids. The V gene's germline CDR1 is SGHRS and CDR2 YFSETQ. Between the trimmed V and J ends, which lost 5 bases and 2 bases, there was a span of 10 bases. CDR3 DNA: TGCGCCAGCAGGGCGGGACAGCAAGAGACCCAGTACTTC. As protein: CASRAGQQETQYF.

V is TRBV20-1 and J is TRBJ2-3; D is undetermined. The CDR3 has 12 residues. Per germline, CDR1 DFQATT and CDR2 SNEGSKA (reference sequence). Between the trimmed V and J ends, which lost 6 bases and 8 bases, there was a span of 15 bases. This CDR3 is CSATIPPVTQYF. Here the CDR3 DNA reads TGCAGTGCCACCATCCCACCAGTTACGCAGTATTTT.

The chain carries TRBV10-3 and TRBJ1-2; tentatively, D is TRBD1 (5 bases). Trimming left V 1 base short and J 8 bases short, with 8 bases between. Germline V gene lookup returns CDR1 ENHRY and CDR2 SYGVKD. This CDR3 spans 12 amino acids. CDR3: CAISEWRGGYTF. The DNA of the CDR3 is TGTGCCATCAGTGAGTGGAGGGGCGGCTACACCTTC.

In its sample, this clonotype was seen once. V gene TRBV4-1 combines with J gene TRBJ2-7; 9 bases are shared with TRBD2. Per germline, CDR1 MGHRA and CDR2 YSYEKL. The CDR3 contains 16 residues. V gave up 4 bases and J gave up 2 bases; unmatched junction bases: 9. CDR3 DNA sequence: TGCGCCAGCAGCCCGGGCGGGGGGGACCTTGCCTACGAGCAGTACTTC. It translates to CASSPGGGDLAYEQYF.